The TCR beta chain under discussion was sequenced for a study of T cell responses to AZD1222 COVID-19 vaccine. The table came from immunoSEQ multiplex PCR; TCRdb's copy has only in-frame clones and leaves some out. The sample lists about 55,000 clones, roughly 87% occurring once. The CDR3 spans 13 residues. The germline CDR1 and CDR2 sequences are MGHRA and YSYEKL. Trimming stripped 2 bases from V and 8 bases from J, with 12 bases between. Study conclusions and caveats: CD4 TCRs linked to vaccination spanned spike, dominating at 160-218 and 743-854. Unmutated regions of variants are reportedly targeted by nearly half of spike-specific TCRs. Donors were mostly white British, more females; clonal diversity possibly underestimated.

In regard to this clone: Antigen unknown.

The rearrangement uses TRBV4-1 and TRBJ1-2; no clear D gene. This sample comprised peripheral blood, obtained on day 0 of AZD1222 vaccination. The sequence was obtained from an adult in good health. DNA for the CDR3: TGCGCCAGCAGCCAACTCACGGGCCCCGGCTACACCTTC. As protein: CASSQLTGPGYTF.